These 26 T cell receptor beta chains were sequenced from one sample in a study of blood T cell repertoires in COVID-19. Method: immunoSEQ multiplex PCR; TCRdb's copy keeps in-frame clones and lacks some. The sample lists some 100,000 clones; over 80% were seen once. Sequencing was performed on peripheral blood. The receptor source for this set is a man aged 50 or older with active or convalescent COVID-19.

This chain uses TRBV6-6 with TRBJ2-5; the match to TRBD1 covers 12 bases. Germline CDR1 MNHNY, CDR2 SVGAGI (reference sequence). V lost 5 bases, J lost 4 bases, and 11 bases stayed unmatched. The CDR3 sequence is 17 residues long. CDR3 in amino acids: CASSRSWDRGLRETQYF. CDR3 DNA sequence: TGTGCCAGCAGTCGCTCCTGGGACAGGGGGCTTCGAGAGACCCAGTACTTC.

This rearrangement joins TRBV18 to TRBJ2-2, with a weak D call TRBD1 (5 bases). Germline V gene data show CDR1 as KGHSH and CDR2 as LQKENI. V gave up 2 bases and J gave up 4 bases, with 8 bases separating them. The CDR3 extends over 14 amino acids. The DNA for the CDR3 is TGTGCCAGCTCACCAAGACAGTCCACCGGGGAGCTGTTTTTT. Translating it yields CASSPRQSTGELFF.

The J gene is TRBJ2-5, the V gene TRBV24-1; D uncertain. Germline V CDR1 and CDR2: KGHDR, SFDVKD. The V end was cut by 4 bases, the J end by 2 bases, with 25 bases between. The CDR3 covers 19 residues. The CDR3 coding sequence is TGTGCCACCAGTGACCCGGATTTAGCCGATCCGATACATCAAGAGACCCAGTACTTC. Translation: CATSDPDLADPIHQETQYF.

The rearrangement uses TRBV5-4 and TRBJ2-5, with a weak D call TRBD1 (6 bases). Trimming removed 7 bases from V and 1 base from J, with 11 bases in between. The germline CDR1 and CDR2 sequences are SGHNT and YYREEE (reference sequence). The CDR3 runs 13 residues. In nucleotides, the CDR3 is TGTGCCAGCTTCCCACAGGGCCAAGAGACCCAGTACTTC. Amino acids: CASFPQGQETQYF.

CDR3 coding DNA: TGTGCCAGCAGTGAAGCATGGGCCGTCCTGACTTTC. This sequence encodes CASSEAWAVLTF. This chain connects TRBV6-1 to TRBJ2-6; D is undetermined. This CDR3 region has 12 residues. Germline V lookup: CDR1 MNHNS, CDR2 SASEGT. V was clipped by 0 bases and J by 12 bases, with 6 bases between them.

The chain combines TRBV19 with TRBJ2-5; 8 bases align to TRBD2. Germline trimming cut 4 bases from V and 5 bases from J; bases unmatched to any gene: 12. CDR1 is LNHDA and CDR2 is SQIVND in the germline V gene (reference sequence). CDR3 size: 16 residues. The CDR3 DNA is TGTGCCAGTAGTAAGGGGACTAGTCAATGGTCGGAGACCCAGTACTTC. It yields the protein CASSKGTSQWSETQYF.

The sample holds one count of this clone. The chain has TRBV24-1 and TRBJ2-1; D is unresolved. CDR3 size: 16 residues. Looked up from germline, CDR1 is KGHDR and CDR2 is SFDVKD. The V end lost 1 base, the J end lost 0 bases, and 9 bases lay between the germline ends. The CDR3: CATSDFGSDSYNEQFF. The CDR3 region has the DNA TGTGCCACCAGTGATTTCGGAAGCGACTCCTACAATGAGCAGTTCTTC.

The chain combines TRBV11-2 with TRBJ2-1; D possibly corresponds to TRBD1 (5 bases). Trimming pared 5 bases from V and 14 bases from J, leaving 16 bases between. The CDR3 runs to 12 residues. CDR1 and CDR2 (germline): SGHAT, FQNNGV. The DNA for the CDR3 is TGTGCCAGCAGCCCTGGGGCTACCCTCAAGTTCTTC. Translation: CASSPGATLKFF.

The chain joins TRBV2 to TRBJ1-1; maybe TRBD1 (5 bases). Trimming shortened V by 6 bases and J by 7 bases, and 12 bases separated the two germline ends. The length of the CDR3 is 12 residues. Looked up from germline, CDR1 is SNHLY and CDR2 is FYNNEI. CDR3 bases: TGTGCCAGCAGGACGGGGGACTTTGAAGCTTTCTTT. This translates into CASRTGDFEAFF.

This clone was detected only once. A read error may account for a junction end that differs from germline. The rearrangement joins TRBV7-3 to TRBJ2-2, with TRBD2 matching over 8 bases. CDR1 and CDR2 (germline): SGHTA, FQGTGA. This CDR3 has 14 residues. DNA for the CDR3: TGTGCAAGCACCCAAGCGGGAGAAGCCGGGGAGCTGTTTTTT. Amino acids: CASTQAGEAGELFF.

This clone turned up a few times. The rearrangement joins TRBV6-6 to TRBJ1-2; 8 bases fit TRBD1. This CDR3 has 16 residues. Germline V gives CDR1 MNHNY, CDR2 SVGAGI (reference sequence). V lost 4 bases to trimming and J lost 0 bases; unmatched junction nucleotides: 7. This CDR3 is CASSSRGQGSNYGYTF. The CDR3 region has the DNA TGTGCCAGCAGTTCTAGAGGACAGGGATCTAACTATGGCTACACCTTC.

The rearrangement joins TRBV12-3 or TRBV12-4 to TRBJ1-1; D unresolved. CDR3 length: 13 residues. Trimming removed 5 bases at V and 1 base at J, with 8 bases between. CDR3 sequence (DNA): TGTGCCAGCAGTCTGCAGGCGAACACTGAAGCTTTCTTT. Its translation: CASSLQANTEAFF.

The chain combines TRBV30 with TRBJ2-7; 12 nucleotides line up with TRBD2. The CDR3 is 14 residues long. Germline CDR1 reads GTSNPN; CDR2 reads SVGIG (reference sequence). V gave up 3 bases and J gave up 2 bases; unmatched junction bases: 2. The CDR3 DNA reads as TGTGCCTGGAGACCTAGCGGGAGGGCCTACGAGCAGTACTTC. It codes for CAWRPSGRAYEQYF.

CDR3 nucleotides: TGTGCCAGCAGTCTACAGGGGGCCCTGGAGACCCAGTACTTC. This translates into CASSLQGALETQYF. The gene calls are TRBV28 and TRBJ2-5, with TRBD1 identical over 9 bases. Germline values: CDR1 MDHEN, CDR2 SYDVKM. The V gene end was trimmed by 5 bases and the J gene end by 5 bases; junction bases not matched to a gene: 6. CDR3 length equals 14 residues.

This chain joins TRBV2 and TRBJ2-7; 7 bases are a match to TRBD1. The CDR3 loop spans 14 amino acids. With V trimmed by 6 bases and J by 2 bases, 7 bases remained unmatched. Germline V gene data show CDR1 as SNHLY and CDR2 as FYNNEI. CDR3 sequence (DNA): TGTGCCAGCAGCCTCGCCGGGACAGCCTACGAGCAGTACTTC. Translated, it gives CASSLAGTAYEQYF.

V and J are TRBV3-1 (or the pseudogene TRBV3-2) and TRBJ1-2; D gene uncertain. From germline, CDR1 is LGHDT and CDR2 YNNKEL (reference sequence). CDR3 length: 15 residues. V lost 0 bases to trimming and J lost 8 bases, with 16 bases between them. DNA for the CDR3: TGTGCCAGCAGCCAAGAATCCGGGGTTTTTACGGGCTACACCTTC. It encodes CASSQESGVFTGYTF.

The V call is TRBV10-2, the J call TRBJ2-7; possibly TRBD1 for D (5 bases). Germline CDR1 is WSHSY and CDR2 is SAAADI. The CDR3 has 13 residues. Trimming removed 2 bases at V and 0 bases at J, with 5 bases between. The CDR3 DNA is TGCGCCAGCAGTGAGGACAGCTCCTACGAGCAGTACTTC. This sequence encodes CASSEDSSYEQYF.

The chain is built from TRBV7-8 and TRBJ1-1, with D possibly matching TRBD1 (6 bases). The CDR3 covers 15 residues. The V gene lost 5 bases and the J gene lost 1 base, with 14 bases spanning the gap. Germline loops: CDR1 SGHVS, CDR2 FQNEAQ. The CDR3 here is CASSPQLGANTEAFF. The CDR3 region has the DNA TGTGCCAGCAGCCCGCAATTGGGGGCGAACACTGAAGCTTTCTTT.

The V call is TRBV2, the J call TRBJ2-1; perhaps TRBD2 as D (6 bases). This CDR3 has 13 amino acids. The V and J ends lost 4 bases and 9 bases respectively, with 13 bases between them. Germline loops: CDR1 SNHLY, CDR2 FYNNEI. CDR3 nucleotides: TGTGCCAGCAGTGTCAACCGGGACTCTGAGCAGTTCTTC. Translation: CASSVNRDSEQFF.

This clone was picked up one time. J is TRBJ2-5 and V is TRBV28; perhaps TRBD1 as D (6 bases). The ends were cut back, 1 base at V and 5 bases at J, with 14 bases in the middle. The CDR3 is 15 residues long. Germline values: CDR1 MDHEN, CDR2 SYDVKM. CDR3 sequence: CASSLYSLRGETQYF. The DNA of the CDR3 is TGTGCCAGCAGTTTATACAGTCTAAGGGGGGAGACCCAGTACTTC.

V is TRBV18 and J is TRBJ2-2; D unresolved. The CDR3 runs 15 residues. V lost 2 bases and J lost 5, with 12 bases in between. Looked up from germline, CDR1 is KGHSH and CDR2 is LQKENI. The CDR3 coding sequence is TGTGCCAGCTCACCAGGGCCCATTGGGACCGGGGAGCTGTTTTTT. Translated: CASSPGPIGTGELFF.

Only a few counts were recorded for this clone. The CDR3 here is CASSPHPGIGFSGANVLTF. The CDR3 region has the DNA TGTGCCAGCAGCCCCCATCCGGGGATTGGCTTCTCTGGGGCCAACGTCCTGACTTTC. The chain recombines TRBV7-2 with TRBJ2-6, with D maybe TRBD2 (5 bases). CDR1 is SGHTA and CDR2 is FQGNSA in the germline V gene. V lost 5 bases and J 0 bases, leaving 20 bases between the germline ends. CDR3 size: 19 residues. Drawing the rest from reference TRBV7-2 and TRBJ2-6, the complete variable domain is GAGVSQSPSNKVTEKGKDVELRCDPISGHTALYWYRQSLGQGLEFLIYFQGNSAPDKSGLPSDRFSAERTGGSVSTLTIQRTQQEDSAVYLCASSPHPGIGFSGANVLTFGAGSRLTVL.

DNA of the CDR3: TGTGCCAGCAGCCCGACACTAGCGGGATATGACAATGAGCAGTTCTTC. This sequence encodes CASSPTLAGYDNEQFF. The rearrangement joins TRBV3-1 (or the pseudogene TRBV3-2) to TRBJ2-1; TRBD2 matches at 10 bases. This CDR3 contains 16 residues. V was pared by 4 bases and J by 5 bases, with 8 bases of the junction left unmatched. Germline assignment: CDR1 LGHDT and CDR2 YNNKEL (reference sequence).

V usage is TRBV9 and J usage is TRBJ1-1; D is uncertain. Germline V gene data show CDR1 as SGDLS and CDR2 as YYNGEE. Trimming took off 0 bases at V and 4 bases at J, with 13 bases between the two ends. This CDR3 has 15 amino acids. In DNA, the CDR3 is TGTGCCAGCAGCGTAGCTACGGGGTTGGGCACTGAAGCTTTCTTT. This sequence encodes CASSVATGLGTEAFF.

This clone was counted a single time. The gene calls are TRBV2 and TRBJ2-3; 9 nucleotides match TRBD2. The CDR3 consists of 15 residues. The J segment lost 1 base and the V segment lost 5 bases, leaving 4 bases of the junction unmatched. CDR1 SNHLY and CDR2 FYNNEI come from the germline V gene. The CDR3 DNA follows: TGTGCCAGCAGTCCGAGGACTAGCGGCACAGATACGCAGTATTTT. This translates into CASSPRTSGTDTQYF.

The J gene is TRBJ1-4, the V gene TRBV19; D possibly corresponds to TRBD1 (6 bases). There are 15 residues in the CDR3. Germline assignment: CDR1 LNHDA and CDR2 SQIVND (reference sequence). Trimming took 3 bases from V and 6 from J, leaving 14 bases between them. The CDR3 region is CASSIGGGHDEKLFF. The CDR3, as DNA: TGTGCCAGTAGTATTGGCGGGGGACACGATGAAAAACTGTTTTTT.